This note documents a single T cell receptor beta chain sequence. Germline-derived CDR1 and CDR2 are SQVTM and ANQGSEA. The CDR3 extends over 13 amino acids. V shed 6 bases and J shed 2 bases, with 11 bases lying between them. Some clones are missing from TCRdb's copy, which holds only in-frame ones; the method was immunoSEQ multiplex PCR. The data show around 84,000 clones, with roughly 98% seen just once and approximately 0.15% held by the top ten. This record comes from a study of technical replicates of blood from a handful of donors. The source material was T cells isolated from PBMCs. The receptor's source is a human donor in good health. The chain is built from TRBV29-1 and TRBJ1-5; a possible D gene is TRBD1 (5 bases). The CDR3 nucleotides read TGCAGCGTAGCGGCGGGGGGCAATCAGCCCCAGCATTTT. Its translation: CSVAAGGNQPQHF.